Shown below are 16 T cell receptor beta chains from a single sample sequenced in a study of STAT3 mutations in large granular lymphocyte leukemia. Findings and caveats of the study: Every T-LGLL patient had at least one immunodominant TCRbeta clonotype.

Sequencing was performed with immunoSEQ multiplex PCR; in TCRdb, only in-frame clones are kept and a portion is missing. The table has some 2,500 clones, around 87% seen once; the top ten hold more than 85%. For these TCRs, the target antigens are not known. Sequenced sample: peripheral blood mononuclear cells. The receptors were sampled from a woman aged 70-85 years with T-cell large granular lymphocyte leukemia. Some clones in this sample may be carry-over from other donors' samples.

The V call is TRBV28, the J call TRBJ2-7; a weak D match, TRBD2 (5 bases). The germline gives CDR1 MDHEN, CDR2 SYDVKM. With 3 bases removed from V and 2 bases from J, the gap between germline ends came to 11 bases. The CDR3 sequence is 14 residues long. The CDR3 reads CASSFGRATYEQYF. The DNA for the CDR3 is TGTGCCAGCAGTTTTGGGCGGGCAACCTACGAGCAGTACTTC.

V and J are TRBV5-4 and TRBJ2-7; 8 nucleotides align to TRBD1. Germline assignment: CDR1 SGHNT and CDR2 YYREEE (reference sequence). V shed 0 bases, J shed 7 bases, and the junction held 6 bases outside the gene matches. This CDR3 comprises 14 residues. DNA of the CDR3: TGTGCCAGCAGCTTGGACAGGGGGGCACGGGAGCAGTACTTC. Translation: CASSLDRGAREQYF.

This chain links TRBV14 with TRBJ1-6; D not certain. The germline CDR1 and CDR2 sequences are SGHDN and FVKESK. The CDR3 length is 14 residues. With 5 bases removed from V and 7 bases from J, the gap between germline ends came to 12 bases. The DNA for the CDR3 is TGTGCCAGCAGCGTAGGGAGGGAGAATTCACCCCTCCACTTT. This sequence encodes CASSVGRENSPLHF.

The V and J genes are TRBV2 and TRBJ1-2; tentatively, D is TRBD1 (5 bases). V lost 4 bases and J 2 bases, leaving 14 bases between the germline ends. Germline V gene data show CDR1 as SNHLY and CDR2 as FYNNEI. The CDR3 loop spans 15 amino acids. CDR3 sequence: CASSGEGQGNYGYTF. DNA for the CDR3: TGTGCCAGCAGTGGAGAAGGGCAGGGCAACTATGGCTACACCTTC.

The chain joins TRBV5-8 to TRBJ1-5, with D maybe TRBD1 (5 bases). The V end was cut by 4 bases, the J end by 0 bases, with 11 bases between. The germline V gene encodes CDR1 SGHTS and CDR2 YDEGEE. There are 15 residues in the CDR3. This CDR3 is CASSHPGYSNQPQHF. For the CDR3, the DNA is TGTGCCAGCAGCCACCCAGGGTATAGCAATCAGCCCCAGCATTTT.

This clone is a singleton in its sample. The chain carries TRBV19 and TRBJ2-7; D remains ambiguous. The CDR3 covers 14 residues. V was clipped by 1 base and J by 0 bases, with 7 bases between them. The germline CDR1 and CDR2 sequences are LNHDA and SQIVND (reference sequence). CDR3 sequence (DNA): TGTGCCAGTAGTATAGGGTACAGCTCCTACGAGCAGTACTTC. Its translation: CASSIGYSSYEQYF.

This clone was seen once. This chain connects TRBV7-2 to TRBJ2-6, with no clear D. The germline V gene has CDR1 SGHTA and CDR2 FQGNSA. This CDR3 is 16 amino acids long. Trimming took 3 bases from V and 2 from J, leaving 11 bases between them. The CDR3 spells CASSFRTATGANVLTF. Written as DNA, the CDR3 is TGTGCCAGCAGCTTTCGGACGGCGACTGGGGCCAACGTCCTGACTTTC.

The V gene is TRBV28, the J gene TRBJ1-2; TRBD1 aligns across 7 bases. This CDR3 contains 13 residues. The V segment lost 6 bases and the J segment 4 bases; nucleotides outside the gene matches: 5. Germline CDR1 and CDR2: MDHEN and SYDVKM. CDR3 loop: CASRKGAAYGYTF. The CDR3 bases are TGTGCCAGCAGAAAGGGGGCGGCCTATGGCTACACCTTC.

The chain has TRBV15 and TRBJ1-2; the D gene is possibly TRBD1 (5 bases). The CDR3 is made up of 15 amino acids. CDR1 is LNHNV and CDR2 is YYDKDF in the germline V gene (reference sequence). Trimming removed 5 bases from V and 4 bases from J, with 17 bases in between. CDR3 sequence: CATSPPGPFLYGYTF. CDR3 sequence (DNA): TGTGCCACCAGCCCCCCGGGGCCCTTCCTCTATGGCTACACCTTC.

The V call is TRBV5-1, the J call TRBJ2-2; 11 positions agree with TRBD2. Germline CDR1 is SGHRS and CDR2 is YFSETQ. The V segment lost 4 bases and the J segment 7 bases; nucleotides outside the gene matches: 9. The CDR3 is made up of 16 amino acids. The CDR3 DNA is TGCGCCAGCAGCACCAGACTAGCGGGGCTCGGCGGGGAGCTGTTTTTT. Its translation is CASSTRLAGLGGELFF.

J is TRBJ1-4 and V is TRBV7-9; weak D call: TRBD1 (6 bases). Germline V lookup: CDR1 SEHNR, CDR2 FQNEAQ (reference sequence). CDR3 length: 14 residues. Between the trimmed V and J ends, which lost 8 bases and 5 bases, there was a span of 15 bases. The CDR3 sequence is CASGGTIGNEKLFF. CDR3 bases: TGTGCCAGCGGGGGGACAATAGGCAATGAAAAACTGTTTTTT. The whole variable domain, remainder taken from reference TRBV7-9 and TRBJ1-4, is DTGVSQNPRHKITKRGQNVTFRCDPISEHNRLYWYRQTLGQGPEFLTYFQNEAQLEKSRLLSDRFSAERPKGSFSTLEIQRTEQGDSAMYLCASGGTIGNEKLFFGSGTQLSVL.

In regard to this clone: The junction shows a germline mismatch at one end, possibly a read error. This sequence joins TRBV5-1 and TRBJ2-3; TRBD1 agrees at 7 bases. This CDR3 contains 14 residues. Germline lookup yields CDR1 SGHRS and CDR2 YFSETQ. The CDR3 protein is CASSWGQSIDTQYF. The CDR3 nucleotides read TGCGCCAGCAGCTGGGGACAGAGCATAGATACGCAGTATTTT.

The genes are TRBV20-1 and TRBJ2-7; D uncertain. Germline CDR1 reads DFQATT; CDR2 reads SNEGSKA (reference sequence). This CDR3 comprises 11 residues. Trimming pared 1 base from V and 3 bases from J, leaving 4 bases between. The CDR3 bases are TGCAGTGCTAGAGCCAACTACGAGCAGTACTTC. Translating it yields CSARANYEQYF.

The chain employs TRBV30 and TRBJ2-7; 7 positions match TRBD1. The germline gives CDR1 GTSNPN, CDR2 SVGIG (reference sequence). The CDR3 contains 13 residues. Trimming cost V 4 bases and J 5 bases; bases outside gene matches: 8. DNA for the CDR3: TGTGCCTGGAACAAGGGGGCAGGCGACGAGCAGTACTTC. It translates to CAWNKGAGDEQYF.

This clone has a single count. V and J are TRBV5-4 and TRBJ2-7; D possibly corresponds to TRBD2 (7 bases). The CDR3 has 16 amino acids. The germline V gene has CDR1 SGHNT and CDR2 YYREEE (reference sequence). The ends were cut back, 4 bases at V and 2 bases at J, with 19 bases in the middle. The CDR3 DNA is TGTGCCAGCAGCCCGAAGGGCGGGGGCCTTACCTACGAGCAGTACTTC. Translating it yields CASSPKGGGLTYEQYF.

This chain joins TRBV19 and TRBJ1-5; perhaps TRBD1 as D (6 bases). Germline CDR1 LNHDA, CDR2 SQIVND (reference sequence). The CDR3 is made up of 17 amino acids. V was clipped by 3 bases and J by 4 bases, with 19 bases between them. The CDR3 protein is CASSIPFIGGQNQPQHF. As DNA, the CDR3 is TGTGCCAGTAGTATTCCCTTTATCGGGGGGCAAAATCAGCCCCAGCATTTT.